The 3 T cell receptor beta chains below were found in one sample sequenced in a study of cytomegalovirus exposure and HLA in healthy donors (dated by TCRdb to 2016 to 2017). Library prep was done by the immunoSEQ multiplex PCR assay. A mixture of 60 forward primers for TCR Vbeta segments and 13 reverse primers for TCR Jbeta segments was used in the multiplex PCR. Not all clones reach the TCRdb copy of this immuneACCESS table, which keeps in-frame sequences only. Checked studies attribute under half of the gap to unresolved V genes and leave the rest unexplained. In this sample's table one finds tens of thousands of clones. The ten top clones hold about a sixth of the sample. The sample was PBMCs. Receptor source: a male donor in good health and CMV-seronegative.

V is TRBV4-2 and J is TRBJ2-2; D may be TRBD2 (5 bases). Looked up from germline, CDR1 is LGHNA and CDR2 is YNFKEQ. This CDR3 is built from 16 residues. Trimming shortened V by 0 bases and J by 7 bases, and 15 bases separated the two germline ends. The chain's CDR3 is CASSQDRGLAGGELFF. DNA for the CDR3: TGTGCCAGCAGCCAAGATCGAGGTCTAGCCGGCGGGGAGCTGTTTTTT.

The chain combines TRBV18 with TRBJ1-2, with TRBD1 identical over 7 bases. The V gene end was trimmed by 3 bases and the J gene end by 2 bases; junction bases not matched to a gene: 0. CDR3 length: 13 residues. Per the germline V gene, CDR1 is KGHSH and CDR2 is LQKENI. The CDR3 DNA reads as TGTGCCAGCTCACCGGGACAGAACTATGGCTACACCTTC. Amino acid sequence: CASSPGQNYGYTF.

The V call is TRBV18, the J call TRBJ2-7, with a possible D match to TRBD1 (6 bases). The CDR3 runs 14 residues. Germline CDR1 and CDR2: KGHSH and LQKENI. V lost 3 bases to trimming and J lost 5 bases, with 14 bases between them. The CDR3 bases are TGTGCCAGCTCACCCCCTGGGGGCTTCGACGAGCAGTACTTC. Translation: CASSPPGGFDEQYF. Variable domain in full (rest from reference TRBV18 and TRBJ2-7): NAGVMQNPRHLVRRRGQEARLRCSPMKGHSHVYWYRQLPEEGLKFMVYLQKENIIDESGMPKERFSAEFPKEGPSILRIQQVVRGDSAAYFCASSPPGGFDEQYFGPGTRLTVT.